A single sample is the source of the 4 T cell receptor beta chains below, sequenced in a study of identical twins. MiXCR was run by TCRdb on the 5' RACE reads, yielding one entry per CDR3 protein. The table includes a few hundred thousand distinct CDR3 sequences, about 9% detected once. The sample also formed part of further work on yellow fever vaccine responses in identical twins.

What was sequenced was CD8+ T cells sorted from blood. Receptors originate from a woman under 30 in good health.

CDR3 amino acids: CSALNGWDTEAFF. The CDR3 coding sequence is TGCAGTGCTCTTAACGGGTGGGACACTGAAGCTTTCTTT. The rearrangement joins TRBV20-1 to TRBJ1-1, with D unresolved. Per the germline V gene, CDR1 is DFQATT and CDR2 is SNEGSKA (reference sequence). This CDR3 is built from 13 residues. V lost 5 bases and J lost 3, with 13 bases in between.

At least ten counts were recorded for this clonotype. V usage is TRBV3-1 and J usage is TRBJ2-2, with D unresolved. V was cut by 0 bases and J by 0 bases, with 5 bases left in between. Germline V CDR1 and CDR2: LGHDT, YNNKEL (reference sequence). This CDR3 has 15 amino acids. CDR3 sequence (DNA): TGTGCCAGCAGCCAAGATCTCACGAACACCGGGGAGCTGTTTTTT. This codes for CASSQDLTNTGELFF.

V and J are TRBV9 and TRBJ2-1; TRBD2 aligns across 7 bases. The V gene end was trimmed by 0 bases and the J gene end by 9 bases; junction bases not matched to a gene: 6. This CDR3 spans 14 amino acids. The germline V gene has CDR1 SGDLS and CDR2 YYNGEE. In nucleotides, the CDR3 is TGTGCCAGCAGCGTAGTCGGGGGGTCGGGTGAGCAGTTCTTC. This translates into CASSVVGGSGEQFF.

This sequence joins TRBV7-6 and TRBJ2-7, with D unresolved. There are 14 residues in the CDR3. From germline, CDR1 is SGHVS and CDR2 FNYEAQ. V dropped 1 base and J dropped 3 bases, with 10 bases sitting between them. The DNA for the CDR3 is TGTGCCAGCAGCTTAGATGGGTCAGGCTACGAGCAGTACTTC. Its protein product is CASSLDGSGYEQYF.